The 27 T cell receptor beta chains below were found in one sample sequenced in a study of cytomegalovirus exposure and HLA in healthy donors. Amplification used 60 Vbeta primers and 13 Jbeta primers. Sequencing was performed with immunoSEQ multiplex PCR; in TCRdb, only in-frame clones are kept and a portion is missing. The sample has more than 55,000 clones, approximately 80% seen once. The sample was PBMCs. The receptors stem from a human donor in good health.

This rearrangement joins TRBV18 to TRBJ2-3; possibly TRBD1 for D (5 bases). This CDR3 region has 14 residues. CDR1 is KGHSH and CDR2 is LQKENI in the germline V gene. Between the trimmed V and J ends, which lost 4 bases and 0 bases, there was a span of 8 bases. CDR3: CASSLAGSTDTQYF. CDR3 DNA: TGTGCCAGCTCACTAGCAGGGAGCACAGATACGCAGTATTTT.

J is TRBJ2-2 and V is TRBV4-3, with 7 bases fitting TRBD2. There are 16 residues in the CDR3. Germline-derived CDR1 and CDR2 are LGHNA and YSLEER. After removal of 4 bases from V and 4 bases from J, the junction contained 9 bases not matched to a gene. As DNA, the CDR3 is TGCGCCAGCAGCCCACAAGGCGGGAGTATCACCGGGGAGCTGTTTTTT. It encodes CASSPQGGSITGELFF.

The chain recombines TRBV18 with TRBJ2-3, with D perhaps TRBD2 (7 bases). The ends were cut back, 1 base at V and 5 bases at J, with 10 bases in the middle. Germline V gene lookup returns CDR1 KGHSH and CDR2 LQKENI. The CDR3 has 14 amino acids. The CDR3 region is CASSPRGGKDTQYF. In DNA form, the CDR3 reads TGTGCCAGCTCACCACGCGGGGGCAAAGATACGCAGTATTTT.

The J gene is TRBJ1-2, the V gene TRBV7-2, with D hard to call. Germline CDR1 and CDR2: SGHTA and FQGNSA. V lost 1 base and J lost 4, with 10 bases in between. The CDR3 is 14 amino acids. The CDR3 spells CASSLDRGSYGYTF. Written as DNA, the CDR3 is TGTGCCAGCAGCTTAGATCGAGGCAGCTATGGCTACACCTTC. Combining the CDR3 with reference TRBV7-2 and TRBJ1-2 gives the whole variable domain GAGVSQSPSNKVTEKGKDVELRCDPISGHTALYWYRQSLGQGLEFLIYFQGNSAPDKSGLPSDRFSAERTGGSVSTLTIQRTQQEDSAVYLCASSLDRGSYGYTFGSGTRLTVV.

This clone was counted a single time. The chain employs TRBV2 and TRBJ1-2, with 7 bases matching TRBD1. With 10 bases clipped from V and 4 bases from J, the junction kept 12 bases outside the gene matches. The CDR3 sequence is 14 residues long. Germline values: CDR1 SNHLY, CDR2 FYNNEI. The CDR3 protein is CATKQGQSVYGYTF. DNA for the CDR3: TGTGCCACCAAACAGGGGCAGTCGGTCTATGGCTACACCTTC.

This chain links TRBV6-6 with TRBJ2-7, with 7 nucleotides matching TRBD1. This CDR3 is 14 amino acids long. Germline loops: CDR1 MNHNY, CDR2 SVGAGI (reference sequence). Trimming took 6 bases from V and 5 from J; bases not matched to a gene: 10. The CDR3 protein is CASSWVEGANEQYF. CDR3 DNA sequence: TGTGCCAGCAGCTGGGTTGAGGGGGCCAACGAGCAGTACTTC.

Regarding this clone: The junction differs from germline at one of its ends, possibly a read error. The rearrangement uses TRBV15 and TRBJ1-2, with D hard to call. The CDR3 is made up of 11 amino acids. Looked up from germline, CDR1 is LNHNV and CDR2 is YYDKDF (reference sequence). CDR3 DNA: TGTGCCACCAGCAGGAGCTATAGCTACACCTTC. This sequence encodes CATSRSYSYTF.

The rearrangement joins TRBV9 to TRBJ2-1; TRBD2 might be the D (6 bases). The CDR3 spans 17 residues. Germline lookup yields CDR1 SGDLS and CDR2 YYNGEE. Trimming removed 3 bases from V and 5 bases from J, with 21 bases in between. The CDR3 loop reads CASSAAWGGTRNNEQFF. The CDR3 DNA follows: TGTGCCAGCAGCGCCGCTTGGGGCGGGACCAGAAACAATGAGCAGTTCTTC.

V is TRBV9 and J is TRBJ2-7, with D possibly matching TRBD2 (7 bases). This CDR3 is 15 amino acids long. Trimming stripped 3 bases from V and 6 bases from J, with 19 bases between. Per germline, CDR1 SGDLS and CDR2 YYNGEE. The CDR3 DNA reads TGTGCCAGCAGCGAGGGGGGGGGCCTCTTGGGCGAGCAGTACTTC. Its protein product is CASSEGGGLLGEQYF. The whole variable domain, remainder taken from reference TRBV9 and TRBJ2-7, is DSGVTQTPKHLITATGQRVTLRCSPRSGDLSVYWYQQSLDQGLQFLIQYYNGEERAKGNILERFSAQQFPDLHSELNLSSLELGDSALYFCASSEGGGLLGEQYFGPGTRLTVT.

V usage is TRBV11-2 and J usage is TRBJ2-7, with a possible D match to TRBD1 (6 bases). This CDR3 region has 16 residues. Germline CDR1 SGHAT, CDR2 FQNNGV. The germline V and J ends were trimmed by 5 bases and 0 bases, with 17 bases remaining between them. The CDR3: CASSPKTGFSSYEQYF. CDR3 nucleotide sequence: TGTGCCAGCAGCCCCAAGACAGGATTCAGCTCCTACGAGCAGTACTTC.

This clone was observed a few times. The chain joins TRBV11-2 to TRBJ1-4; tentative D call: TRBD1 (6 bases). Germline assignment: CDR1 SGHAT and CDR2 FQNNGV. Trimming took off 5 bases at V and 3 bases at J, with 13 bases between the two ends. This CDR3 is built from 15 residues. CDR3 sequence reads: CASSLRGVPNEKLFF. In nucleotides, the CDR3 is TGTGCCAGCAGCCTCAGGGGAGTTCCTAATGAAAAACTGTTTTTT.

The sample holds one count of this clone. CDR3 residues: CASTRTGDLLNYGYTF. CDR3 DNA: TGTGCCAGCACCCGAACAGGGGATTTACTAAACTATGGCTACACCTTC. The chain employs TRBV27 and TRBJ1-2; TRBD1 matches at 7 bases. CDR1 MNHEY and CDR2 SMNVEV come from the germline V gene (reference sequence). V shed 7 bases, J shed 2 bases, and the junction held 13 bases outside the gene matches. CDR3 length equals 16 residues.

The CDR3 DNA reads TGTGCCAGCAGCCCCGGGGGACTCTCCTACAATGAGCAGTTCTTC. This encodes CASSPGGLSYNEQFF. The genes are TRBV11-3 and TRBJ2-1; a possible D gene is TRBD2 (6 bases). V lost 5 bases and J 0 bases, leaving 11 bases between the germline ends. Germline V gene sequence: CDR1 SGHNT, CDR2 YENEEA. This CDR3 contains 15 residues.

V and J are TRBV28 and TRBJ2-1, with a weak D call TRBD2 (5 bases). The CDR3 has 14 amino acids. From germline, CDR1 is MDHEN and CDR2 SYDVKM. V was cut by 6 bases and J by 12 bases, with 21 bases left in between. The CDR3 DNA follows: TGTGCCAGCAGCCTCTTAGGAACTAGAGATCCGCAGTTCTTC. It specifies CASSLLGTRDPQFF.

This clone appeared a single time. The chain employs TRBV7-9 and TRBJ2-2, with 9 bases aligning to TRBD1. This CDR3 is built from 15 residues. Losses at the gene ends were 5 bases for V and 7 bases for J; bases not matched to a gene: 8. From germline, CDR1 is SEHNR and CDR2 FQNEAQ (reference sequence). CDR3 protein: CASSPRGTGIGELFF. The CDR3 DNA follows: TGTGCCAGCAGCCCCCGGGGGACAGGGATCGGGGAGCTGTTTTTT.

This clone was observed a single time. J is TRBJ2-7 and V is TRBV7-8; 7 bases agree with TRBD2. This CDR3 is 14 amino acids long. Germline V gene lookup returns CDR1 SGHVS and CDR2 FQNEAQ. V lost 3 bases, J lost 0 bases, and 2 bases stayed unmatched. CDR3 protein: CASSFGGGSYEQYF. DNA of the CDR3: TGTGCCAGCAGCTTTGGCGGGGGCTCCTACGAGCAGTACTTC.

The chain employs TRBV6-5 and TRBJ2-5, with D perhaps matching TRBD2 (6 bases). Looked up from germline, CDR1 is MNHEY and CDR2 is SVGAGI. CDR3 length: 16 residues. The V gene lost 0 bases and the J gene lost 5 bases, with 16 bases spanning the gap. CDR3 DNA sequence: TGTGCCAGCAGTTACTCACTAGCCACCGCACGCGAGACCCAGTACTTC. Translation: CASSYSLATARETQYF.

J is TRBJ1-5 and V is TRBV30; the D gene is possibly TRBD1 (5 bases). The CDR3 is 12 residues long. The germline V gene encodes CDR1 GTSNPN and CDR2 SVGIG (reference sequence). V was shortened by 5 bases and J by 4 bases, with 9 bases between the two germline ends. The CDR3 sequence is CAWSRGNQPQHF. In DNA form, the CDR3 reads TGTGCCTGGTCCCGGGGGAATCAGCCCCAGCATTTT.

CDR3: CAISQTGFADTQYF. Written as DNA, the CDR3 is TGTGCCATCAGCCAGACAGGGTTCGCAGATACGCAGTATTTT. The V call is TRBV10-3, the J call TRBJ2-3, with 7 nucleotides matching TRBD1. This CDR3 is 14 amino acids long. J was trimmed by 4 bases and V by 6 bases; bases with no gene match: 7. Germline CDR1 is ENHRY and CDR2 is SYGVKD.

V and J are TRBV9 and TRBJ1-2, with unresolved D. The germline V and J ends were trimmed by 6 bases and 2 bases, with 17 bases remaining between them. CDR1 SGDLS and CDR2 YYNGEE come from the germline V gene. The CDR3 extends over 15 amino acids. The CDR3 loop is CASNPLGSNNYGYTF. The CDR3 nucleotides are TGTGCCAGCAACCCGCTAGGGAGTAACAACTATGGCTACACCTTC.

V gene TRBV7-6 combines with J gene TRBJ2-7; 10 positions agree with TRBD2. In germline, CDR1 is SGHVS, CDR2 FNYEAQ. The length of the CDR3 is 16 residues. With 1 base clipped from V and 3 bases from J, the junction kept 6 bases outside the gene matches. DNA of the CDR3: TGTGCCAGCAGCTTAGTCTCTAGCGGGAGCGTCTACGAGCAGTACTTC. Translated: CASSLVSSGSVYEQYF.

In its sample, this clone was seen once. The chain links TRBV5-1 to TRBJ1-4, with D maybe TRBD1 (6 bases). The germline CDR1 and CDR2 sequences are SGHRS and YFSETQ. V shed 4 bases and J shed 5 bases, with 9 bases lying between them. This CDR3 has 13 amino acids. In DNA form, the CDR3 reads TGCGCCAGCAGCATAGGACAGAATGAAAAACTGTTTTTT. Encoded protein: CASSIGQNEKLFF. The whole variable domain, remainder taken from reference TRBV5-1 and TRBJ1-4, is KAGVTQTPRYLIKTRGQQVTLSCSPISGHRSVSWYQQTPGQGLQFLFEYFSETQRNKGNFPGRFSGRQFSNSRSEMNVSTLELGDSALYLCASSIGQNEKLFFGSGTQLSVL.

About this clone: Compared with germline, one end of the junction differs, possibly owing to a read error. This rearrangement joins TRBV7-9 to TRBJ1-2; D uncertain. The CDR3 is 14 residues long. Germline assignment: CDR1 SEHNR and CDR2 FQNEAQ (reference sequence). Written as DNA, the CDR3 is TGTTCCAGCAGCTTAGCCAACAGTAACTATGGCTACACCTTC. Its protein is CSSSLANSNYGYTF.

This sequence joins TRBV21-1 and TRBJ1-1; no DNA check was done on the table's D call, TRBD1. TRBV21-1 has pseudogene status. The CDR3 covers 14 residues. CDR3 DNA sequence: TGTGCCAGCAGCATTCGGGACAGAAACACTGAAGCTTTCTTT. Its protein product is CASSIRDRNTEAFF.

This sequence joins TRBV7-2 and TRBJ2-2; tentatively, D is TRBD2 (6 bases). From germline, CDR1 is SGHTA and CDR2 FQGNSA. This CDR3 has 15 residues. V lost 2 bases and J 2 bases, leaving 9 bases between the germline ends. CDR3 sequence: CASSLTSLNTGELFF. CDR3 DNA: TGTGCCAGCAGCTTAACTAGCTTAAACACCGGGGAGCTGTTTTTT.

The chain joins TRBV5-4 to TRBJ2-5; 8 bases match TRBD2. In germline, CDR1 is SGHNT, CDR2 YYREEE (reference sequence). The CDR3 totals 15 residues. V gave up 4 bases and J gave up 4 bases; unmatched junction bases: 9. CDR3 in DNA: TGTGCCAGCAGCGGTGGACTAGCTGGAGGAGAGACCCAGTACTTC. Encoded protein: CASSGGLAGGETQYF.

The count of this clone is one. This CDR3 is CASRGSGGNEQFF. CDR3 in DNA: TGCGCCAGCAGGGGCAGCGGGGGGAATGAGCAGTTCTTC. The chain combines TRBV4-3 with TRBJ2-1, with 9 bases that match TRBD2. This CDR3 is 13 amino acids long. Losses at the gene ends were 6 bases for V and 7 bases for J; bases not matched to a gene: 4. CDR1 and CDR2 (germline): LGHNA, YSLEER.